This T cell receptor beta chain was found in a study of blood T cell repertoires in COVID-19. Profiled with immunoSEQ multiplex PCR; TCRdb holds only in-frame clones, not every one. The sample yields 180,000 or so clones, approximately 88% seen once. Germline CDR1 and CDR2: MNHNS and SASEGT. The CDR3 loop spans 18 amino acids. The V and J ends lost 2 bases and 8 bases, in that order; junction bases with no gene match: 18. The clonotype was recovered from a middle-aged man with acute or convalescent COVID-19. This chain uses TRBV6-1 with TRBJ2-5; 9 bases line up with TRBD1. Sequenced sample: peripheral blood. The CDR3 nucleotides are TGTGCCAGCAGTGAACGCGTTTTCCCGGGACAGGGAGGAGGCACCCAGTACTTC. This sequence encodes CASSERVFPGQGGGTQYF.